This TCR beta chain was recorded in a study of cytomegalovirus exposure and HLA in healthy donors. Between the trimmed V and J ends, which lost 0 bases and 2 bases, there was a span of 9 bases. There are 15 residues in the CDR3. Germline values: CDR1 LGHNA, CDR2 YSLEER. With 60 Vbeta and 13 Jbeta primers, the PCR was carried out. Here immunoSEQ multiplex PCR was the method, and the copy in TCRdb shows in-frame clones only, minus some. The sample holds roughly 180,000 clones; 65% to 85% are singletons and the top ten take roughly 3%. Worth noting for this clone: What it binds is unknown.

General study findings and limits: Across donors, sequencing depth was assumed by presence/absence analyses to be roughly uniform. CMV serostatus was the sole immune exposure data available.

The chain couples TRBV4-3 to TRBJ2-3, with D possibly TRBD2 on 5 matching bases. Sequencing input: PBMCs. This clonotype was sampled from a female donor in good health and CMV-seronegative. DNA of the CDR3: TGCGCCAGCAGCCAAGATACGGGATACACAGATACGCAGTATTTT. As protein: CASSQDTGYTDTQYF.